The clone carrying this T cell receptor beta chain was seen only a few times. Sequencing was performed with immunoSEQ multiplex PCR; in TCRdb, only in-frame clones are kept and a portion is missing. The data contain 12,000 to 15,000 clones, roughly 80% of them singletons. These data belong to a study of T cells after posttransplantation cyclophosphamide. V was pared by 5 bases and J by 5 bases, with 9 bases between. The CDR3 contains 12 residues. CDR1 is MNHEY and CDR2 is SVGAGI in the germline V gene. Input material: memory CD4+ T cells sorted from PBMCs. The sequence was obtained from a man in his forties or fifties. The rearrangement links TRBV6-5 to TRBJ1-1, with D unclear. The CDR3 region is CASSARPTEAFF. The CDR3 nucleotides read TGTGCCAGCAGTGCCAGGCCTACTGAAGCTTTCTTT.